Below, one T cell receptor beta chain is given with its context. The table lists this clonotype with a few counts. This clone's antigen is unknown. Base qualities were left out, and no much larger clone turns up one base away. Libraries were built with 5' RACE. The sequencer listed for this sample is Illumina HiSeq 2500. The second PCR ran for about 6 to 12 cycles and used a J-beta primer mix along with a sample-barcoded 5' primer. Each TCR beta cDNA molecule received a unique molecular identifier from a template-switch 5' adaptor carrying 12 random nucleotides. At least 3 million CDR3-containing paired-end reads were obtained from each sample. First-strand cDNA synthesis was performed from all RNA using the Mint cDNA synthesis kit, with priming by a TRBC-specific oligonucleotide. Following uracil-DNA glycosylase treatment, all cDNA underwent a first 18-cycle PCR with the universal primers M1SS and BC2_uni_R. The study's own analysis went as follows. For normalization, 1 million high-quality reads, each with a distinct molecular identifier, were randomly selected from each sample. Reads sharing molecular identifiers were discarded rather than binned into consensus sequences. CDR3 identification, clonotype clustering and error correction used MiTCR with a Q25 quality threshold and the strictest error-elimination algorithm. A nonparametric unseen species model using Euler transformation provided a lower-bound estimate of total TCR beta diversity. The public reads were reanalyzed by TCRdb: fastp trimming at Q25, MiXCR alignment, in-frame beta chains only. For every CDR3 protein sequence, its rows merge into one entry that carries the most common genes and DNA. None of the V and J calls come from the authors' own analysis; TCRdb made them. Within this sample are roughly 680,000 distinct CDR3 sequences, with roughly half of them counted one time only. In total, the top ten clones hold 13% of the sample.

The donors were roughly 40 Caucasian individuals from Russia, aged roughly 6 to 90 years, who were systemically healthy. Each donor gave ten milliliters of peripheral blood, drawn into EDTA-treated Vacutainer tubes. Ficoll-Paque density-gradient centrifugation was used to isolate PBMCs, with at least 7 million per sample. Total RNA, at least 6 micrograms per sample, was extracted from PBMCs with Trizol reagent. The percentages of naive CD45RAhigh/CD27high T cells were determined by flow cytometry on a PBMC aliquot from every donor. This sample is part of a study of blood T cells in healthy people across ages (dated by TCRdb to between 2014 and 2017). Concerning the study at large: In model experiments, roughly one uniquely barcoded TCR beta cDNA molecule per two T cells was captured by template switching. To track age-related changes in TCR beta repertoire diversity, the study relied on deep sequencing normalized with unique cDNA molecular identifiers. Donors of different ages were randomly distributed across sequencing lanes to avoid experimental bias. Two additional independent replicas of 1 million unique cDNA reads from the same blood draw were analyzed for two donors (one aged 18 to 29 and one aged 80 or older). Four age groups were formed from the donors: young (average approximately 17 years), middle-aged (approximately 40), aged (roughly 59) and long-lived (82). Summary of the overall study and its limitations: Total diversity estimates from one million sequenced T cells were considered lower bounds and underestimates. Because profiling used bulk unsorted PBMCs, naive and antigen-experienced compartments could not be compared conclusively. The CMV infection status of donors was not known, potentially confounding age-related changes in expanded clonotypes. As age increased, observed TCR beta diversity per million T cells dropped in a roughly linear way, and a significant reduction was already evident by age 40. Observed TCR beta diversity correlated strongly with the percentage of naive T cells measured by flow cytometry. Compared with the aged group, the long-lived group had more naive CD4+ T cells, fewer expanded clones and increased TCR diversity, a pattern suggesting age selection.

CDR1 is given as SGHTA and CDR2 as FQGNSA, both from the germline V gene. A distance of 19 bases separates the germline ends of V and J, which lose 3 bases and 10 bases respectively. Inclusive of the bounding cysteine and phenylalanine, the CDR3 is 15 residues long. Solely the CDR3 DNA is kept, with 45 bases framed from the first base. The receptor comes from a woman of 80 years or more in good health. The receptor chain draws on TRBV7-2 and TRBJ2-1, with no D gene named confidently. Sample: blood. The bases are TGTGCCAGCAGCTTTCTGGGAATAAATGAGTGGGAGCAGTTCTTC. Its coded protein is CASSFLGINEWEQFF.